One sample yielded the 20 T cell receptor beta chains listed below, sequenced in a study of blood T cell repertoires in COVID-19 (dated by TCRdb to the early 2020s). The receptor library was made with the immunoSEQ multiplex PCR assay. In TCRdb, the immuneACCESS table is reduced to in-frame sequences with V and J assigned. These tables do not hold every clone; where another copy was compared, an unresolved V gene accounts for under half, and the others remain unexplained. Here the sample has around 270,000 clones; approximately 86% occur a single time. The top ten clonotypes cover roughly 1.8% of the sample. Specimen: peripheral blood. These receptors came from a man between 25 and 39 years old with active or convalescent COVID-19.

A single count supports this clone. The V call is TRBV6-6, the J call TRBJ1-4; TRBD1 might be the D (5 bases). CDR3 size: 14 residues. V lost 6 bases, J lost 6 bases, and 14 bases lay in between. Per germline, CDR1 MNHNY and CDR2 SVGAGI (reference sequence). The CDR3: CASSSTGGYEKLFF. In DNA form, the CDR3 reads TGTGCCAGCAGCTCGACCGGGGGGTATGAAAAACTGTTTTTT.

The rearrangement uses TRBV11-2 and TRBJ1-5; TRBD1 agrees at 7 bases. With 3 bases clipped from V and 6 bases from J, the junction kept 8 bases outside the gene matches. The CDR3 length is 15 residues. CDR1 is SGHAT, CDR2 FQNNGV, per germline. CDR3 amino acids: CASSFHTGDGQPQHF. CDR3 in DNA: TGTGCCAGCAGCTTCCATACAGGGGACGGTCAGCCCCAGCATTTT.

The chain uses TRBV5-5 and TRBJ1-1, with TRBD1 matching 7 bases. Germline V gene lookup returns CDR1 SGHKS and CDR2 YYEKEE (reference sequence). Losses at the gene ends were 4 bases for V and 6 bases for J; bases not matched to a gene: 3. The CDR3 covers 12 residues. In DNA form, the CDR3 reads TGTGCCAGCAGCAGGGGGCCCGCTGAAGCTTTCTTT. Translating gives CASSRGPAEAFF.

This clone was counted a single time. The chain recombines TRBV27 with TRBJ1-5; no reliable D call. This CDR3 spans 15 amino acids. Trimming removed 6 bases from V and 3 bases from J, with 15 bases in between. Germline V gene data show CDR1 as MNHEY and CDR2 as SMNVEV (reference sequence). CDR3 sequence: CASRPEADFNQPQHF. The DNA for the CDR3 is TGTGCCAGCAGGCCAGAGGCGGACTTCAATCAGCCCCAGCATTTT.

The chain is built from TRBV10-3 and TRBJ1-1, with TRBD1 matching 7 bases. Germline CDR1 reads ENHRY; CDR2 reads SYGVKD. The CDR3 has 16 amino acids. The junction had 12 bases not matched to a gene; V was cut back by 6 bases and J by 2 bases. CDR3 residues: CAIREGAKLPNTEAFF. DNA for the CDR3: TGTGCCATCAGGGAGGGGGCTAAGCTCCCCAACACTGAAGCTTTCTTT.

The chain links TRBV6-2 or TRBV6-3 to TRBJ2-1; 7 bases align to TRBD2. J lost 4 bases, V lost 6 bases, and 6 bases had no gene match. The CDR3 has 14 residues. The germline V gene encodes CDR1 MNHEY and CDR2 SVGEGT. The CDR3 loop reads CASSSSGEYNEQFF. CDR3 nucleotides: TGTGCCAGCAGCTCCAGCGGGGAATACAATGAGCAGTTCTTC.

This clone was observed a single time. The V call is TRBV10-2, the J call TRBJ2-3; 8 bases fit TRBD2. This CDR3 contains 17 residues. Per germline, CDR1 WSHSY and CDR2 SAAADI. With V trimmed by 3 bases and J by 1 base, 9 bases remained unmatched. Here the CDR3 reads CASSDLTGGPRTDTQYF. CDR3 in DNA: TGCGCCAGCAGTGATTTAACGGGGGGGCCCCGCACAGATACGCAGTATTTT.

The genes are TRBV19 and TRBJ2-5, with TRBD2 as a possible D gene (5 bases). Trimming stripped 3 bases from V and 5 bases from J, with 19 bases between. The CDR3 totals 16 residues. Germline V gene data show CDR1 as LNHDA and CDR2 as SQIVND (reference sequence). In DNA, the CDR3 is TGTGCCAGTAGTATGGTGATAAGCGGCGGTTGGGAGACCCAGTACTTC. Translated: CASSMVISGGWETQYF.

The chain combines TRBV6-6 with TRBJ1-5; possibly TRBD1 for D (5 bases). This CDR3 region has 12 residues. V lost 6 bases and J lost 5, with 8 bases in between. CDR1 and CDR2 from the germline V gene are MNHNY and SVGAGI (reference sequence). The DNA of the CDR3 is TGTGCCAGCAGACGGGGGGATCAGCCCCAGCATTTT. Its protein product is CASRRGDQPQHF.

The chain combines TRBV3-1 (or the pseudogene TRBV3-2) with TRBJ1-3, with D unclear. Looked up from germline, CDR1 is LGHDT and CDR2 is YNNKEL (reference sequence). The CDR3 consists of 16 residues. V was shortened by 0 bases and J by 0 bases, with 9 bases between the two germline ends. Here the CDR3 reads CASSQEHRSSGNTIYF. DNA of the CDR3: TGTGCCAGCAGCCAAGAACATCGGAGCTCTGGAAACACCATATATTTT.

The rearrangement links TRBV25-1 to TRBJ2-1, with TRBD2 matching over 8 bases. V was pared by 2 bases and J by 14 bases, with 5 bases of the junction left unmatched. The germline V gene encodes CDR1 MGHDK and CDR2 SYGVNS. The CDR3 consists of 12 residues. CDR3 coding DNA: TGTGCCAGCAGTGAAGCCGGGACTAGGGAGTTCTTC. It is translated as CASSEAGTREFF.

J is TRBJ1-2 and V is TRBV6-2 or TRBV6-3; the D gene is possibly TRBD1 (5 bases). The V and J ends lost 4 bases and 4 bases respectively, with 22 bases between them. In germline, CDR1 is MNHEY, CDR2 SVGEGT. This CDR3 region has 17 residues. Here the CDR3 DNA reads TGTGCCAGCAGTTCCGCCGTCGTGGAGGGGTCCGGCTATGGCTACACCTTC. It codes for CASSSAVVEGSGYGYTF.

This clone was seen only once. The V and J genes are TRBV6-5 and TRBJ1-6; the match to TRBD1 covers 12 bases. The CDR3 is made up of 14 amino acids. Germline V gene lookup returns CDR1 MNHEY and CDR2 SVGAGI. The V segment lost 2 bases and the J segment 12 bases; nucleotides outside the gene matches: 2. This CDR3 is CASSYGTGGLPLHF. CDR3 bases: TGTGCCAGCAGTTACGGGACAGGGGGCTTACCCCTCCACTTT.

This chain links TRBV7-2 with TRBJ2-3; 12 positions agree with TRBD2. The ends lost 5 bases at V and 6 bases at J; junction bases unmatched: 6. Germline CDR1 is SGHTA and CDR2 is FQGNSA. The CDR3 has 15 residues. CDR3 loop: CASSQTSGGVDTQYF. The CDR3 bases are TGTGCCAGCAGCCAGACTAGCGGGGGAGTTGATACGCAGTATTTT.

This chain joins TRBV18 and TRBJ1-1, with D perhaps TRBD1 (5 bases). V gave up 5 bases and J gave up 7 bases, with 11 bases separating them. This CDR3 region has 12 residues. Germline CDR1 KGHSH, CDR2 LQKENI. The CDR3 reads CASSREGFEAFF. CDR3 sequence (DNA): TGTGCCAGCTCAAGGGAGGGGTTTGAAGCTTTCTTT.

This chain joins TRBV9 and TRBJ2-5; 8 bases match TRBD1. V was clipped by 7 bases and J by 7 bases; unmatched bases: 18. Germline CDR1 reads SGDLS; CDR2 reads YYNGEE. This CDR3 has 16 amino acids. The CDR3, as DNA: TGTGCCAGCCAACCCGGTCGAGCGACAGGGGACGTGACCCAGTACTTC. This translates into CASQPGRATGDVTQYF.

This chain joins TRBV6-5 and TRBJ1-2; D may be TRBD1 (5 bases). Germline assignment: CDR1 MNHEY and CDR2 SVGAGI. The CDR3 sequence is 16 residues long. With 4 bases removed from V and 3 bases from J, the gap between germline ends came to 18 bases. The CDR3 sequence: CASSSPSPTDHYGYTF. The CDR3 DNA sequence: TGTGCCAGCAGTTCCCCTAGTCCGACAGATCACTATGGCTACACCTTC.

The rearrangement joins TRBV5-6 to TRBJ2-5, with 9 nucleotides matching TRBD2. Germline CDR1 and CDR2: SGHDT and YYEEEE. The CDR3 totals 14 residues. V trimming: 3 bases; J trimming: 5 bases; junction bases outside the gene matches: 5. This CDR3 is CASSYPSGEETQYF. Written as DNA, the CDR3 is TGTGCCAGCAGCTACCCTAGCGGGGAGGAGACCCAGTACTTC.

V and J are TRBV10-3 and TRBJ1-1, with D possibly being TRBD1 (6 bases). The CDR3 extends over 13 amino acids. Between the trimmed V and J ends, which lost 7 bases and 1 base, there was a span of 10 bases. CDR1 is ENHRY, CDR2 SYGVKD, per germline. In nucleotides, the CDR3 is TGTGCCATCAAACAGGGCGAGAACACTGAAGCTTTCTTT. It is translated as CAIKQGENTEAFF.

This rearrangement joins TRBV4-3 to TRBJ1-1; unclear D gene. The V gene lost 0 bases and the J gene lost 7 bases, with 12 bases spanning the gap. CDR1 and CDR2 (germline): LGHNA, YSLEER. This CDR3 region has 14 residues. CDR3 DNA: TGCGCCAGCAGCCAAGATACGGGGATGGGTGAAGCTTTCTTT. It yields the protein CASSQDTGMGEAFF.